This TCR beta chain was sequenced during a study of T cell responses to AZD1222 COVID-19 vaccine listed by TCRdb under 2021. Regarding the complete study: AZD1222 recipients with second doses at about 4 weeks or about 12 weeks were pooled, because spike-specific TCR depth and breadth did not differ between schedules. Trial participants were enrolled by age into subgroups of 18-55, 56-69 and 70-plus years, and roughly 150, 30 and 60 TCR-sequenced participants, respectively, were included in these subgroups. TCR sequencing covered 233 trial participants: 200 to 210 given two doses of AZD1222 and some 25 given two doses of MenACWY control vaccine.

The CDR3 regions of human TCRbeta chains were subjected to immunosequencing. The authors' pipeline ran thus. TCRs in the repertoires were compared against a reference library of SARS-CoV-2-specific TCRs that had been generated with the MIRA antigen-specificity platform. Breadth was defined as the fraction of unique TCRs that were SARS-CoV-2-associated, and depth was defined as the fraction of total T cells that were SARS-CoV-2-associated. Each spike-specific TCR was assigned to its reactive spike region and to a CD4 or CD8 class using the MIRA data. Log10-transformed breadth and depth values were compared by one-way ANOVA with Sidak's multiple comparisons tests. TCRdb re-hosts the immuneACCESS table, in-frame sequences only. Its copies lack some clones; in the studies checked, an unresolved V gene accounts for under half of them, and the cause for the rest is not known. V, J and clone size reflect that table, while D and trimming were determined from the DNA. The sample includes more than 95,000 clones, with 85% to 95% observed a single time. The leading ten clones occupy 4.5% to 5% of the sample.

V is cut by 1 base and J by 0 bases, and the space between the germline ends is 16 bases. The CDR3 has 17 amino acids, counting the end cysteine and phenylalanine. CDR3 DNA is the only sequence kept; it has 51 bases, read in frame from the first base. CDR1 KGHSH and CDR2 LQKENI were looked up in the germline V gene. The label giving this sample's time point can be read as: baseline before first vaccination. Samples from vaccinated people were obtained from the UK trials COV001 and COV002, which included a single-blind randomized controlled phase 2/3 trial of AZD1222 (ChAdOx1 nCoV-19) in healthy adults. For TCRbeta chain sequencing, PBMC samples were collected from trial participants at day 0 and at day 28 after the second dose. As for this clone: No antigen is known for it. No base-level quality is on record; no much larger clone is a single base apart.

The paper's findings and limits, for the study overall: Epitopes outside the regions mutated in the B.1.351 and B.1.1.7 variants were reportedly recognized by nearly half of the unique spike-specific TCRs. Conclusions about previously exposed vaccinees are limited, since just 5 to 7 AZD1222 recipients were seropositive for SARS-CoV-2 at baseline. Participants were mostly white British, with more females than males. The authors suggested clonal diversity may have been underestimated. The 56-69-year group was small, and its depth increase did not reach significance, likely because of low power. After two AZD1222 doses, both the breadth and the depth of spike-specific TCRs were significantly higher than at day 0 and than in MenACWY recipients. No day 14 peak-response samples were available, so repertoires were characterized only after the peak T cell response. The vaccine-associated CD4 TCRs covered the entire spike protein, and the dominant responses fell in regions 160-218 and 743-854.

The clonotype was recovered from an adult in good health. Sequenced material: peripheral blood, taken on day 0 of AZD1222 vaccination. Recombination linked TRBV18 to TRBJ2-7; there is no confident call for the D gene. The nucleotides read TGTGCCAGCTCACCACGGCTGGTAGGCCGAGACTCCTACGAGCAGTACTTC. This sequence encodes CASSPRLVGRDSYEQYF.